This TCR beta chain derives from a study of OX40 agonist ivuxolimab in advanced cancers. Findings and caveats of the study: Both blood CD4+ and CD8+ T cells showed clonal growth by week 6 at 0.1 to 3.0 mg/kg.

Germline CDR1 and CDR2: MNHNS and SASEGT. Trimming removed 0 bases at V and 4 bases at J, with 13 bases between. The CDR3 has 16 residues. This table comes from immunoSEQ multiplex PCR, and its TCRdb copy is limited to in-frame clones, with some not included. The top ten clones hold 10% to 15% of a sample with 70,000 to 95,000 clones, less than 90% of them seen once. With respect to this clone: Its antigen is not known.

The TCR was taken from an adult with an advanced solid tumor such as melanoma, head and neck, liver or kidney cancer. V gene TRBV6-1 combines with J gene TRBJ1-3, with D maybe TRBD1 (6 bases). The material sequenced was CD4+ or CD8+ T cells sorted from blood, taken in a trial of the OX40 agonist ivuxolimab. In nucleotides, the CDR3 is TGTGCCAGCAGTGAAGCGCTTCGGACAGAGGGAAACACCATATATTTT. Translating it yields CASSEALRTEGNTIYF.